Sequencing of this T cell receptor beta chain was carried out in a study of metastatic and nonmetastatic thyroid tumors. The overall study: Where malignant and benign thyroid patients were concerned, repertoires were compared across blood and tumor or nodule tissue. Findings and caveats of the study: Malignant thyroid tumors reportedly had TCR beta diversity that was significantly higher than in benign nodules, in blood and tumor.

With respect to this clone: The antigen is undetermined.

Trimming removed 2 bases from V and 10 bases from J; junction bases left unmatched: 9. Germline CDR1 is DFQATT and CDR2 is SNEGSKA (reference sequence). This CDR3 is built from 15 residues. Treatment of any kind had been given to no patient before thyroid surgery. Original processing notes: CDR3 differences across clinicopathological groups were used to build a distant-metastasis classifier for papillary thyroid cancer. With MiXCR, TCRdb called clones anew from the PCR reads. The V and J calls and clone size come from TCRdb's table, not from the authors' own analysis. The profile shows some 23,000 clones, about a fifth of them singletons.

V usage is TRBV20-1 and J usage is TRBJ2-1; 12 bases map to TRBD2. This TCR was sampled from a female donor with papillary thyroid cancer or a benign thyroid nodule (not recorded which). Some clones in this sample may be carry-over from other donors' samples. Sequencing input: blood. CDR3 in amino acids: CSARTRLAGAREQFF. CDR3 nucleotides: TGCAGTGCTAGAACTCGACTAGCGGGAGCAAGAGAGCAGTTCTTC.